Listed here is a single TCR beta chain. These data originate in a study of blood T cell repertoires in COVID-19. Study information: From the United States, Italy and Spain came samples of acute and convalescent COVID-19. Sample material is recorded as cDNA or gDNA derived from T cells, B-cell-depleted T cells, or PBMCs.

Here immunoSEQ multiplex PCR was the method, and the copy in TCRdb shows in-frame clones only, minus some. The sample yields roughly 400,000 clones, more than 70% seen once. Participant age was roughly 18 to 100 years, and participants resided in fewer than 30 US areas. Researchers sorted participants into cohorts using their self-reported clinical history. Per germline, CDR1 KGHSH and CDR2 LQKENI. Trimming removed 6 bases at V and 0 bases at J, with 9 bases between. This CDR3 has 14 amino acids. Source material: PBMCs or T cells enriched from blood (not recorded which). This rearrangement joins TRBV18 to TRBJ1-5, with D unresolved. The receptor was derived from a woman under 30 who had been exposed to COVID-19. The CDR3 nucleotides are TGTGCCAGCTCCCCCGCGGATAGCAATCAGCCCCAGCATTTT. Protein sequence: CASSPADSNQPQHF.